This T cell receptor (beta chain) was sequenced for a study of blood T cell repertoires in COVID-19. Background on the study: Samples taken during acute and convalescent COVID-19 were collected in the United States, Italy and Spain. The analysed material was cDNA or gDNA that came from T cells, B-cell-depleted T cells, or PBMCs.

As processed by the authors: Estimation of nucleated cell counts relied on the amplification of reference gene primers. Sequenced by immunoSEQ multiplex PCR; TCRdb stores in-frame clones only, minus some. Clone size and the V and J calls come from that table; the DNA yielded D and trimming. Among 150,000 to 200,000 clones listed, 92% were seen once. One Seattle source followed patients from active infection through their disease course. This sequence originates from a man aged 25-45 years with COVID-19, enrolled during active disease. Specimen: peripheral blood.

CDR3 loop: CASSPGGVGNNSPLHF. CDR3 nucleotides: TGTGCCAGCTCACCGGGAGGGGTTGGGAATAATTCACCCCTCCACTTT. The V gene is TRBV18, the J gene TRBJ1-6; weak D call: TRBD1 (5 bases). Germline CDR1 is KGHSH and CDR2 is LQKENI. This CDR3 comprises 16 residues. V lost 3 bases, J lost 5 bases, and 14 bases lay in between.